A single sample gave rise to the 11 T cell receptor beta chains below, sequenced in a study of cytomegalovirus exposure and HLA in healthy donors (dated by TCRdb to the late 2010s). Libraries were constructed by the immunoSEQ multiplex PCR assay. For the multiplex PCR, a mixture combining 60 forward primers for TCR Vbeta segments and 13 reverse primers for TCR Jbeta segments was used. The table comes from immuneACCESS by way of TCRdb, which keeps in-frame sequences with V and J called. Part of the clones is missing from these tables; in studies checked, under half for an unresolved V gene and the rest for unknown reasons. Here the sample has about 100,000 clones; about 77% occur a single time. The ten largest clones represent over 3.5% of the sample. The sequenced sample was PBMCs. The receptors were sampled from a woman aged 50 to 65 in good health and CMV-seropositive.

The rearrangement uses TRBV10-3 and TRBJ2-2; 7 bases are a match to TRBD1. Germline-derived CDR1 and CDR2 are ENHRY and SYGVKD. CDR3 length: 14 residues. V gave up 2 bases and J gave up 3 bases; unmatched junction bases: 0. CDR3 coding DNA: TGTGCCATCAGTGAGGACAGGGACACCGGGGAGCTGTTTTTT. Translation gives CAISEDRDTGELFF.

The chain combines TRBV19 with TRBJ2-1, with D possibly matching TRBD2 (6 bases). Looked up from germline, CDR1 is LNHDA and CDR2 is SQIVND (reference sequence). The CDR3 has 13 amino acids. With 6 bases removed from V and 5 bases from J, the gap between germline ends came to 11 bases. The CDR3 reads CASSMGGNNEQFF. As DNA, the CDR3 is TGTGCCAGTAGCATGGGGGGTAACAATGAGCAGTTCTTC.

The genes are TRBV18 and TRBJ1-6; D perhaps matches TRBD1 (5 bases). The V end lost 0 bases, the J end lost 6 bases, and 6 bases lay between the germline ends. The CDR3 runs 14 residues. The germline CDR1 and CDR2 sequences are KGHSH and LQKENI. The CDR3 DNA sequence: TGTGCCAGCTCACCACCGGGGCCTAATTCACCCCTCCACTTT. Its protein product is CASSPPGPNSPLHF.

This chain joins TRBV11-3 and TRBJ1-2, with D possibly being TRBD1 (6 bases). The CDR3 has 12 amino acids. Germline loops: CDR1 SGHNT, CDR2 YENEEA. The germline V and J ends were trimmed by 3 bases and 4 bases, with 6 bases remaining between them. CDR3 coding DNA: TGTGCCAGCAGCTTGACAGGCTATGGCTACACCTTC. Its protein product is CASSLTGYGYTF.

This chain uses TRBV6-1 with TRBJ1-3, with D perhaps matching TRBD1 (5 bases). The CDR3 extends over 16 amino acids. The V gene lost 0 bases and the J gene lost 0 bases, with 9 bases spanning the gap. Germline V gene lookup returns CDR1 MNHNS and CDR2 SASEGT. The CDR3 bases are TGTGCCAGCAGTGAAGCGGCCGGACACTCTGGAAACACCATATATTTT. It codes for CASSEAAGHSGNTIYF.

The chain joins TRBV20-1 to TRBJ2-1; D is perhaps TRBD2 (5 bases). CDR3 length: 11 residues. Trimming pared 6 bases from V and 10 bases from J, leaving 13 bases between. CDR1 is DFQATT, CDR2 SNEGSKA, per germline (reference sequence). The CDR3 reads CSAGVVGEQFF. For the CDR3, the DNA is TGCAGTGCCGGGGTCGTAGGCGAGCAGTTCTTC.

The chain joins TRBV28 to TRBJ2-1; weak D call: TRBD2 (7 bases). Trimming took off 5 bases at V and 3 bases at J, with 17 bases between the two ends. Germline V gives CDR1 MDHEN, CDR2 SYDVKM. The CDR3 is 16 residues long. The CDR3 protein is CASSPRGGRDYNEQFF. The CDR3 DNA sequence: TGTGCCAGCAGTCCAAGGGGGGGGCGGGACTACAATGAGCAGTTCTTC.

About this clone itself: The junction and the germline gene differ at one end; a read error may be behind it. The CDR3 region is CSSSSIQGASYNEQFF. In nucleotides, the CDR3 is TGTTCCAGCAGCTCCATACAGGGGGCTTCCTACAATGAGCAGTTCTTC. J is TRBJ2-1 and V is TRBV7-9; 9 nucleotides line up with TRBD1. Germline loops: CDR1 SEHNR, CDR2 FQNEAQ (reference sequence). This CDR3 is 16 amino acids long.

V usage is TRBV9 and J usage is TRBJ2-5; D may be TRBD2 (6 bases). This CDR3 has 13 residues. The V gene lost 4 bases and the J gene lost 11 bases, with 18 bases spanning the gap. Per germline, CDR1 SGDLS and CDR2 YYNGEE. The CDR3 region is CASSPSSPGEQYF. Here the CDR3 DNA reads TGTGCCAGCAGCCCCTCCTCCCCGGGGGAGCAGTACTTC.

The V and J genes are TRBV5-4 and TRBJ2-5, with D unclear. Trimming cost V 1 base and J 2 bases, with 9 bases left between them. This CDR3 comprises 14 residues. In germline, CDR1 is SGHNT, CDR2 YYREEE (reference sequence). The CDR3 reads CASSLPAGQETQYF. CDR3 in DNA: TGTGCCAGCAGCTTGCCAGCAGGACAAGAGACCCAGTACTTC.

This clone has only one observation. The V call is TRBV19, the J call TRBJ2-7; TRBD2 aligns across 9 bases. From germline, CDR1 is LNHDA and CDR2 SQIVND (reference sequence). V gave up 2 bases and J gave up 7 bases; unmatched junction bases: 9. The CDR3 is 15 amino acids. This chain's CDR3 is CASSIKAGGPKEQYF. The CDR3 coding sequence is TGTGCCAGTAGTATAAAGGCGGGAGGGCCGAAGGAGCAGTACTTC.